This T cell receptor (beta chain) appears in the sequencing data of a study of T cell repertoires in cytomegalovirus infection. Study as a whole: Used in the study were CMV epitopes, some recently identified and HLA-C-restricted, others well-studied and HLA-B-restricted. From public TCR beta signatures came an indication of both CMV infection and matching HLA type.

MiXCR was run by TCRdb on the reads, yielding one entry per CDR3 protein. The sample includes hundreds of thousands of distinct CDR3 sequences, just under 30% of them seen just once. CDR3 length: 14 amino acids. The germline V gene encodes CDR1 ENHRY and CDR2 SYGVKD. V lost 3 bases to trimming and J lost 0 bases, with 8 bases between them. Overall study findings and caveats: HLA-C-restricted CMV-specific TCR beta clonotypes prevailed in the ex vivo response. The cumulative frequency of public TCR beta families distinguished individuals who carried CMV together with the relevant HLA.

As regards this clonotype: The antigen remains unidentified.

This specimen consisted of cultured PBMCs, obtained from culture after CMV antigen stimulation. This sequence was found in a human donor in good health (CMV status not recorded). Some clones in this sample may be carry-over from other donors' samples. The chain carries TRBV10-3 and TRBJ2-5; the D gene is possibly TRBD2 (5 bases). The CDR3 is CAISDTGNQETQYF. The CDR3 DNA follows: TGTGCCATCAGTGATACGGGGAACCAAGAGACCCAGTACTTC.